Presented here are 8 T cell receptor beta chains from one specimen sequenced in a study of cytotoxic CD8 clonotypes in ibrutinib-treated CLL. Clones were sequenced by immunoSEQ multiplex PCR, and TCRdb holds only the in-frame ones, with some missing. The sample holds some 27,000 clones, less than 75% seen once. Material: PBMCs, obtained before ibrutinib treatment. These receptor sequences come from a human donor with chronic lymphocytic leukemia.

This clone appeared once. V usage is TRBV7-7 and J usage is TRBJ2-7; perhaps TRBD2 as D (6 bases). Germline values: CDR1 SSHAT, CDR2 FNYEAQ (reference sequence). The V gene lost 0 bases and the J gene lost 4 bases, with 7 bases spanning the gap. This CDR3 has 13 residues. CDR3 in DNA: TGTGCCAGCAGCTTAGCCGCGGGGTACGAGCAGTACTTC. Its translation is CASSLAAGYEQYF.

CDR3 DNA sequence: TGCGCCAGCAGGGAGGGAGGCTATGGCTACACCTTC. It codes for CASREGGYGYTF. The rearrangement uses TRBV5-1 and TRBJ1-2, with D hard to call. The CDR3 contains 12 residues. Trimming cost V 5 bases and J 4 bases, with 9 bases left between them. The V gene's germline CDR1 is SGHRS and CDR2 YFSETQ.

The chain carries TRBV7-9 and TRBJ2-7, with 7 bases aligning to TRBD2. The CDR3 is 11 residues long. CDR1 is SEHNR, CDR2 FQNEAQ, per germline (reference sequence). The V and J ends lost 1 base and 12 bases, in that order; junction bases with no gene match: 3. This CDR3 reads CASSLGLALYF. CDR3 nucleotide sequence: TGTGCCAGCAGCTTAGGACTAGCACTGTACTTC.

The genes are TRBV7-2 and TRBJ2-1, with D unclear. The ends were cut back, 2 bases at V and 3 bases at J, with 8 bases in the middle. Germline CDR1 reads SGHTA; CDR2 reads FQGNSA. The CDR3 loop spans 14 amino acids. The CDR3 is CASSLREYYNEQFF. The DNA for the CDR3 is TGTGCCAGCAGCTTAAGGGAATACTACAATGAGCAGTTCTTC.

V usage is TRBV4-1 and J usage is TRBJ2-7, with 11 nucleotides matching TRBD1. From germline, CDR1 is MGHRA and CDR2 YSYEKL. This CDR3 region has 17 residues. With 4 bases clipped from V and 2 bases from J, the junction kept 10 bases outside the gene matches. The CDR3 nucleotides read TGCGCCAGCAGCCGTGTCTCGGGACAGGGGGGGACCTACGAGCAGTACTTC. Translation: CASSRVSGQGGTYEQYF.

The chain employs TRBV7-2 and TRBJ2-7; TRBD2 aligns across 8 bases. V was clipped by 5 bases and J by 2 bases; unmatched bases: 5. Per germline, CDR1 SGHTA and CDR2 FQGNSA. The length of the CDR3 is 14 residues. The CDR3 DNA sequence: TGTGCCAGCAGCCGTAGCGGGGCCACCTACGAGCAGTACTTC. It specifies CASSRSGATYEQYF. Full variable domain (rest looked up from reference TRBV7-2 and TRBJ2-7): GAGVSQSPSNKVTEKGKDVELRCDPISGHTALYWYRQSLGQGLEFLIYFQGNSAPDKSGLPSDRFSAERTGGSVSTLTIQRTQQEDSAVYLCASSRSGATYEQYFGPGTRLTVT.

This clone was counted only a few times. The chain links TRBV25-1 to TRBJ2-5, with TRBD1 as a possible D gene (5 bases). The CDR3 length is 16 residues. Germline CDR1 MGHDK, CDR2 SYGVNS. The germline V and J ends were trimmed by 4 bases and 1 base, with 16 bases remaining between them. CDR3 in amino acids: CASSGLQGVLQETQYF. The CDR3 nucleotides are TGTGCCAGCAGTGGGTTGCAGGGTGTCCTCCAAGAGACCCAGTACTTC.

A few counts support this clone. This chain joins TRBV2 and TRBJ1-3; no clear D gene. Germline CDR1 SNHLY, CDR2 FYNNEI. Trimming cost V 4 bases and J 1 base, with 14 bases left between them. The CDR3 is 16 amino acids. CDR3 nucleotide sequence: TGTGCCAGCAGTGCAAGACCGACCGAGTCTGGAAACACCATATATTTT. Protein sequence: CASSARPTESGNTIYF.